This T cell receptor beta chain was captured by sequencing in a study of cytomegalovirus exposure and HLA in healthy donors. The PCR had 60 Vbeta and 13 Jbeta primers. The protocol was immunoSEQ multiplex PCR, while the TCRdb copy is restricted to in-frame clones and leaves out a portion. The table records about 74,000 clones, approximately 72% of them present only once. The study's findings and limits: Cytomegalovirus association was assigned to more than 150 TCR beta chains. Some public TCRs appeared in many individuals, while most sequences were rare.

From germline, CDR1 is SGHAT and CDR2 FQNNGV. V was pared by 3 bases and J by 6 bases, with 7 bases of the junction left unmatched. There are 14 residues in the CDR3. Each donor was healthy, and each was a bone marrow donor. On this clone itself: Its antigen is as yet unknown.

The receptor comes from a woman in her thirties or forties in good health and CMV-seropositive. The chain links TRBV11-2 to TRBJ1-1, with 7 positions matching TRBD1. Sample: PBMCs. The CDR3 spells CASSFQQGRPEAFF. The CDR3 nucleotides are TGTGCCAGCAGCTTTCAACAGGGGAGGCCTGAAGCTTTCTTT.